A single sample gave rise to the 24 T cell receptor beta chains below, sequenced in a study of OX40 agonist ivuxolimab in advanced cancers. Libraries were made using the immunoSEQ multiplex PCR assay. The source is immuneACCESS, and TCRdb retained only in-frame sequences with V and J called. Part of the clones is not carried over; for the studies checked, unresolved V genes explain less than half of this, and the remainder is unexplained. The sample has some 20,000 clones on record, roughly four fifths of them singletons. The leading ten clones occupy 3% to 3.5% of the sample. The sample was CD4+ or CD8+ T cells sorted from blood, taken in a trial of the OX40 agonist ivuxolimab. The source of these receptors is an adult with an advanced solid tumor such as melanoma, head and neck, liver or kidney cancer.

The V and J genes are TRBV29-1 and TRBJ1-3, with 8 bases aligning to TRBD1. V shed 4 bases, J shed 2 bases, and the junction held 7 bases outside the gene matches. Germline values: CDR1 SQVTM, CDR2 ANQGSEA. This CDR3 contains 15 residues. The CDR3 nucleotides read TGCAGCGTTGGAAGGACAGGGATCACTGGAAACACCATATATTTT. Translating it yields CSVGRTGITGNTIYF. Full variable domain (rest looked up from reference TRBV29-1 and TRBJ1-3): SAVISQKPSRDICQRGTSLTIQCQVDSQVTMMFWYRQQPGQSLTLIATANQGSEATYESGFVIDKFPISRPNLTFSTLTVSNMSPEDSSIYLCSVGRTGITGNTIYFGEGSWLTVV.

V usage is TRBV4-1 and J usage is TRBJ1-1; D is unclear. V shed 5 bases and J shed 0 bases, with 19 bases lying between them. Germline CDR1 is MGHRA and CDR2 is YSYEKL. The CDR3 is made up of 17 amino acids. This CDR3 is CASSFWSAEGMNTEAFF. In DNA, the CDR3 is TGCGCCAGCAGCTTCTGGTCGGCCGAAGGGATGAACACTGAAGCTTTCTTT.

The gene calls are TRBV6-1 and TRBJ1-3; 7 bases fit TRBD1. V lost 7 bases to trimming and J lost 4 bases; unmatched junction nucleotides: 10. The CDR3 is made up of 15 amino acids. Germline V gene data show CDR1 as MNHNS and CDR2 as SASEGT. The CDR3, as DNA: TGTGCCAGCATGAACAGGGGTTTGTTGGGAAACACCATATATTTT. It is translated as CASMNRGLLGNTIYF.

The chain employs TRBV30 and TRBJ2-4, with D possibly matching TRBD1 (6 bases). This CDR3 region has 14 residues. Trimming stripped 4 bases from V and 6 bases from J, with 16 bases between. Germline CDR1 reads GTSNPN; CDR2 reads SVGIG (reference sequence). CDR3 coding DNA: TGTGCCTGGAATTGGGGGCGCGGAGTAAACATTCAGTACTTC. Residues: CAWNWGRGVNIQYF.

The chain has TRBV15 and TRBJ1-1, with D possibly TRBD1 on 6 matching bases. Germline-derived CDR1 and CDR2 are LNHNV and YYDKDF (reference sequence). This CDR3 has 13 residues. The V and J ends lost 8 bases and 4 bases respectively, with 14 bases between them. In nucleotides, the CDR3 is TGTGCCACCTCTTTTACAGGGACCACTGAAGCTTTCTTT. Its translation is CATSFTGTTEAFF.

The V and J genes are TRBV7-3 and TRBJ2-1; D not resolved. CDR1 and CDR2 from the germline V gene are SGHTA and FQGTGA. The V end was cut by 2 bases, the J end by 5 bases, with 7 bases between. This CDR3 is built from 13 residues. The CDR3 DNA is TGTGCCAGCAGCTTAGGCCTAGACAATGAGCAGTTCTTC. Translation gives CASSLGLDNEQFF.

This chain connects TRBV2 to TRBJ1-4; 7 nucleotides line up with TRBD1. Germline CDR1 SNHLY, CDR2 FYNNEI. J was trimmed by 7 bases and V by 5 bases; bases with no gene match: 7. CDR3 length equals 14 residues. CDR3 in DNA: TGTGCCAGCAGTAAAGGGGGCACGCTTGAAAAACTGTTTTTT. Protein sequence: CASSKGGTLEKLFF.

The chain uses TRBV7-9 and TRBJ2-3; D unclear. The CDR3 spans 12 residues. The germline V gene has CDR1 SEHNR and CDR2 FQNEAQ (reference sequence). V was pared by 5 bases and J by 5 bases, with 8 bases between. Written as DNA, the CDR3 is TGTGCCAGCAGCCCGGTTCAAGATACGCAGTATTTT. It specifies CASSPVQDTQYF.

The chain recombines TRBV18 with TRBJ2-7; D is possibly TRBD2 (6 bases). The CDR3 is 12 amino acids. Per the germline V gene, CDR1 is KGHSH and CDR2 is LQKENI. Between the trimmed V and J ends, which lost 3 bases and 5 bases, there was a span of 8 bases. The CDR3 region has the DNA TGTGCCAGCTCACCCGGACTACACGAGCAGTACTTC. It translates to CASSPGLHEQYF. Variable domain in full (rest from reference TRBV18 and TRBJ2-7): NAGVMQNPRHLVRRRGQEARLRCSPMKGHSHVYWYRQLPEEGLKFMVYLQKENIIDESGMPKERFSAEFPKEGPSILRIQQVVRGDSAAYFCASSPGLHEQYFGPGTRLTVT.

The chain uses TRBV11-2 and TRBJ2-7; TRBD2 matches 9 bases. The trim removed 5 bases at V and 5 bases at J, leaving 13 bases unmatched. The CDR3 covers 16 residues. Germline V gives CDR1 SGHAT, CDR2 FQNNGV. The CDR3 region is CASSPYSGGLGNEQYF. The CDR3 DNA is TGTGCCAGCAGCCCATATAGCGGGGGTCTCGGGAACGAGCAGTACTTC.

The V call is TRBV5-1, the J call TRBJ2-1; TRBD1 agrees at 7 bases. The ends lost 5 bases at V and 4 bases at J; junction bases unmatched: 12. CDR1 SGHRS and CDR2 YFSETQ come from the germline V gene. CDR3 size: 16 residues. The CDR3, as DNA: TGCGCCAGCAGTCAAACCTCCGGGACAGCATACAATGAGCAGTTCTTC. It specifies CASSQTSGTAYNEQFF.

The chain employs TRBV20-1 and TRBJ1-2; 7 nucleotides match TRBD1. V was pared by 4 bases and J by 8 bases, with 4 bases of the junction left unmatched. Germline V lookup: CDR1 DFQATT, CDR2 SNEGSKA (reference sequence). The CDR3 runs 11 residues. The CDR3 DNA is TGCAGTGCTACGACAGGGAGCGGCTACACCTTC. Its protein is CSATTGSGYTF.

The chain has TRBV4-3 and TRBJ2-5, with a weak D call TRBD2 (5 bases). Trimming left V 3 bases short and J 5 bases short, with 19 bases between. CDR3 size: 16 residues. The germline gives CDR1 LGHNA, CDR2 YSLEER. CDR3 sequence (DNA): TGCGCCAGCAGCCAGCAACGCGGACTGGCCCGGGAGACCCAGTACTTC. This gives the protein CASSQQRGLARETQYF.

The chain has TRBV7-6 and TRBJ2-5; D gene unclear. The assigned J gene may be wrong: the sequence end matches TRBJ2-7 better. The CDR3 extends over 12 amino acids. Germline loops: CDR1 SGHVS, CDR2 FNYEAQ. CDR3 residues: CASSGNGYEQYF. The CDR3 DNA reads as TGTGCCAGCAGCGGTAACGGCTACGAGCAGTACTTC.

This clone was seen more than once but under ten times. This chain links TRBV7-9 with TRBJ1-1; the D gene is possibly TRBD1 (5 bases). Trimming cost V 4 bases and J 5 bases, with 17 bases left between them. CDR1 SEHNR and CDR2 FQNEAQ come from the germline V gene (reference sequence). The CDR3 consists of 15 residues. The CDR3 loop reads CASSSWTAKGTEAFF. CDR3 nucleotides: TGTGCCAGCAGCTCCTGGACGGCTAAGGGGACTGAAGCTTTCTTT. The whole variable domain, filled in from reference TRBV7-9 and TRBJ1-1, reads DTGVSQNPRHKITKRGQNVTFRCDPISEHNRLYWYRQTLGQGPEFLTYFQNEAQLEKSRLLSDRFSAERPKGSFSTLEIQRTEQGDSAMYLCASSSWTAKGTEAFFGQGTRLTVV.

CDR3 sequence: CASSSLTVTDTQYF. In nucleotides, the CDR3 is TGTGCCAGCAGCTCCCTCACGGTCACAGATACGCAGTATTTT. The V gene is TRBV13, the J gene TRBJ2-3; unclear D gene. The V gene lost 4 bases and the J gene lost 2 bases, with 10 bases spanning the gap. Per the germline V gene, CDR1 is PRHDT and CDR2 is FYEKMQ (reference sequence). The CDR3 spans 14 residues.

The chain has TRBV7-8 and TRBJ2-1, with D tentatively TRBD2 (6 bases). With 2 bases removed from V and 5 bases from J, the gap between germline ends came to 13 bases. Per the germline V gene, CDR1 is SGHVS and CDR2 is FQNEAQ. This CDR3 is built from 15 residues. The CDR3 region has the DNA TGTGCCAGCAGCTTAATTTTCCAGCGGGACAATGAGCAGTTCTTC. Translation gives CASSLIFQRDNEQFF.

The chain uses TRBV9 and TRBJ2-1, with 9 bases lining up with TRBD2. CDR1 and CDR2 from the germline V gene are SGDLS and YYNGEE. The CDR3 has 16 amino acids. V shed 4 bases and J 2 bases; nucleotides not matched to a gene: 7. CDR3: CASSTPAGGTYNEQFF. Written as DNA, the CDR3 is TGTGCCAGCAGCACCCCAGCGGGAGGAACCTACAATGAGCAGTTCTTC.

The genes are TRBV27 and TRBJ2-1; TRBD2 aligns across 12 bases. The CDR3 is 17 amino acids. CDR1 and CDR2 from the germline V gene are MNHEY and SMNVEV (reference sequence). Trimming cost V 2 bases and J 6 bases; bases outside gene matches: 8. The CDR3 sequence is CASSLSLAGGPANEQFF. Written as DNA, the CDR3 is TGTGCCAGCAGTTTAAGCCTAGCGGGGGGGCCCGCCAATGAGCAGTTCTTC.

This clone was counted only a few times. The chain links TRBV6-1 to TRBJ1-5; no definite D call. The CDR3 length is 12 residues. The ends were cut back, 4 bases at V and 7 bases at J, with 8 bases in the middle. CDR1 is MNHNS, CDR2 SASEGT, per germline. The CDR3 is CASSGQWQPQHF. The CDR3 bases are TGTGCCAGCAGTGGGCAATGGCAGCCCCAGCATTTT.

The chain uses TRBV6-1 and TRBJ1-1; D ambiguous. From germline, CDR1 is MNHNS and CDR2 SASEGT. Trimming pared 7 bases from V and 1 base from J, leaving 13 bases between. CDR3 length: 14 amino acids. This chain's CDR3 is CASTRDGRNTEAFF. The CDR3 coding sequence is TGTGCCAGCACCAGAGACGGACGGAACACTGAAGCTTTCTTT.

This rearrangement joins TRBV6-1 to TRBJ2-7; 8 bases agree with TRBD1. After removal of 3 bases from V and 5 bases from J, the junction contained 6 bases not matched to a gene. CDR1 is MNHNS, CDR2 SASEGT, per germline. This CDR3 region has 14 residues. CDR3 residues: CASSDFQGADEQYF. DNA of the CDR3: TGTGCCAGCAGTGATTTTCAGGGGGCTGACGAGCAGTACTTC.

The chain has TRBV7-7 and TRBJ2-5, with 9 nucleotides matching TRBD1. With V trimmed by 2 bases and J by 4 bases, 2 bases remained unmatched. From germline, CDR1 is SSHAT and CDR2 FNYEAQ (reference sequence). There are 14 residues in the CDR3. CDR3 DNA: TGTGCCAGCAGCTTAAACAGGGGGCCAGAGACCCAGTACTTC. It codes for CASSLNRGPETQYF.

This clone has more than one count but fewer than ten. The rearrangement links TRBV28 to TRBJ1-3; D is uncertain. Germline CDR1 MDHEN, CDR2 SYDVKM. With 5 bases removed from V and 2 bases from J, the gap between germline ends came to 16 bases. The CDR3 loop spans 16 amino acids. The CDR3 protein is CASSPPIGTAGNTIYF. For the CDR3, the DNA is TGTGCCAGCAGTCCCCCGATCGGCACAGCTGGAAACACCATATATTTT.